The source of this TCR beta chain is a study of shared clonotypes between healthy human individuals. Study-level background: Aged 18 to 49, the donors were a couple of women and three men.

Assay used: immunoSEQ multiplex PCR; TCRdb lists only in-frame clones, some missing. The sample shows about 380,000 clones, around 96% of them seen only once. The germline CDR1 and CDR2 sequences are SGHRS and YFSETQ. The CDR3 extends over 15 amino acids. Trimming shortened V by 7 bases and J by 2 bases, and 18 bases separated the two germline ends. The rearrangement uses TRBV5-1 and TRBJ2-5; tentatively, D is TRBD2 (6 bases). Sequenced: memory CD8+ T cells sorted from blood. As for subset: CD45RO+ cells pooled with CCR7-negative TemRA cells. The source of this sequence is a man aged 25-40 years in good health. The CDR3 sequence is CASAGSGAAQETQYF. The CDR3 coding sequence is TGCGCCAGCGCGGGTAGCGGAGCCGCTCAAGAGACCCAGTACTTC. Full variable domain (outside the CDR3, taken from reference TRBV5-1 and TRBJ2-5): KAGVTQTPRYLIKTRGQQVTLSCSPISGHRSVSWYQQTPGQGLQFLFEYFSETQRNKGNFPGRFSGRQFSNSRSEMNVSTLELGDSALYLCASAGSGAAQETQYFGPGTRLLVL.